One and the same sample provided the 3 T cell receptor beta chains below, sequenced in a study of blood T cell repertoires in COVID-19. The assay was immunoSEQ multiplex PCR, and TCRdb's table has in-frame clones only and misses some. The table includes 130,000 to 150,000 clones, approximately 80% detected once. Material: peripheral blood. The receptor source for this set is a man aged 55 to 70 with active or convalescent COVID-19.

V usage is TRBV14 and J usage is TRBJ2-3; D possibly corresponds to TRBD2 (6 bases). Germline V gene lookup returns CDR1 SGHDN and CDR2 FVKESK. V lost 0 bases to trimming and J lost 2 bases, with 12 bases between them. The CDR3 runs to 16 residues. CDR3 in amino acids: CASSQDGGVNTDTQYF. CDR3 DNA: TGTGCCAGCAGCCAAGATGGAGGGGTGAACACAGATACGCAGTATTTT.

This clone was seen only once. The V and J genes are TRBV19 and TRBJ1-1; D not certain. The length of the CDR3 is 13 residues. Looked up from germline, CDR1 is LNHDA and CDR2 is SQIVND (reference sequence). Trimming cost V 3 bases and J 1 base, with 6 bases left between them. The CDR3 bases are TGTGCCAGTAGTATCGAGGAGAACACTGAAGCTTTCTTT. Protein sequence: CASSIEENTEAFF.

J is TRBJ2-1 and V is TRBV11-3, with 7 positions matching TRBD2. Germline CDR1 and CDR2: SGHNT and YENEEA. The V and J ends lost 3 bases and 8 bases, in that order; junction bases with no gene match: 7. The CDR3 is 14 amino acids. CDR3 DNA sequence: TGTGCCAGCAGCTTCGGCGGGAGTTCCGATGAGCAGTTCTTC. Protein: CASSFGGSSDEQFF.